The 21 T cell receptor beta chains below come from one sample, sequenced in a study of human T cells and chemical hapten exposure. Documented time point: patch test 2, 6 weeks after DPC sensitization. Treatment noted: therapeutic diphenylcyclopropenone sensitization with weekly scalp DPC. TCRdb re-called the RACE reads through MiXCR, storing one row per CDR3 protein. Of roughly 380,000 distinct CDR3 sequences in the sample, roughly 6% were seen once. This sample comprised whole blood, obtained in connection with sensitization to the hapten diphenylcyclopropenone (DPC). The origin of the receptors is a woman aged 18 to 35 with alopecia areata. Some clones in this sample may be carry-over from other donors' samples.

This clonotype was counted at least ten times. This chain uses TRBV4-2 with TRBJ1-1, with 11 bases fitting TRBD1. Germline assignment: CDR1 LGHNA and CDR2 YNFKEQ. The CDR3 has 15 amino acids. The V segment lost 8 bases and the J segment 6 bases; nucleotides outside the gene matches: 11. The DNA for the CDR3 is TGTGCCAGCCTTAGGACAGGGGGCATGTTTGCTGAAGCTTTCTTT. Its protein is CASLRTGGMFAEAFF.

The V call is TRBV15, the J call TRBJ1-5; 7 bases fit TRBD1. This CDR3 comprises 14 residues. V trimming: 3 bases; J trimming: 6 bases; junction bases outside the gene matches: 5. Germline assignment: CDR1 LNHNV and CDR2 YYDKDF (reference sequence). The CDR3 DNA sequence: TGTGCCACCAGCAGCCCCGACAGGGTTCAGCCCCAGCATTTT. Protein: CATSSPDRVQPQHF.

J is TRBJ1-1 and V is TRBV4-3, with D possibly being TRBD1 (6 bases). CDR3 length: 16 residues. CDR1 and CDR2 from the germline V gene are LGHNA and YSLEER. V dropped 4 bases and J dropped 3 bases, with 18 bases sitting between them. In nucleotides, the CDR3 is TGCGCCAGCAGCCCTATTCCTCAGGGGAGATACACTGAAGCTTTCTTT. Encoded protein: CASSPIPQGRYTEAFF.

The rearrangement joins TRBV9 to TRBJ2-2; a possible D gene is TRBD2 (5 bases). V was clipped by 0 bases and J by 1 base, with 7 bases between them. The CDR3 consists of 15 residues. Per the germline V gene, CDR1 is SGDLS and CDR2 is YYNGEE. This CDR3 reads CASSVGGRNTGELFF. Here the CDR3 DNA reads TGTGCCAGCAGCGTAGGCGGGCGGAACACCGGGGAGCTGTTTTTT.

This chain links TRBV20-1 with TRBJ1-5; 9 bases are shared with TRBD1. The CDR3 contains 15 residues. The germline V gene has CDR1 DFQATT and CDR2 SNEGSKA (reference sequence). The V and J ends lost 2 bases and 3 bases, in that order; junction bases with no gene match: 5. The CDR3, as DNA: TGCAGTGCTAGACACACAGGGGGCCCCAATCAGCCCCAGCATTTT. It encodes CSARHTGGPNQPQHF.

This clonotype was counted between two and nine times. The chain joins TRBV15 to TRBJ2-6; D not certain. V was pared by 0 bases and J by 1 base, with 4 bases between. The CDR3 length is 15 residues. Germline V CDR1 and CDR2: LNHNV, YYDKDF (reference sequence). This CDR3 reads CATSRDASGANVLTF. The CDR3 region has the DNA TGTGCCACCAGCAGAGATGCATCTGGGGCCAACGTCCTGACTTTC.

Here the CDR3 DNA reads TGTGCCAGCAGTGTGACAGGGTTGGAGTACTTC. Protein: CASSVTGLEYF. The chain combines TRBV12-3 or TRBV12-4 with TRBJ2-4, with 7 positions matching TRBD1. With 5 bases clipped from V and 14 bases from J, the junction kept 6 bases outside the gene matches. The CDR3 has 11 amino acids.

The chain has TRBV7-6 and TRBJ2-2; D unclear. Looked up from germline, CDR1 is SGHVS and CDR2 is FNYEAQ. This CDR3 is 10 amino acids long. Here the CDR3 DNA reads TGTGTCAGTTCCCCCGGGGAGCTGTTTTTT. This translates into CVSSPGELFF. The full variable domain, rest sourced from reference TRBV7-6 and TRBJ2-2, is GAGVSQSPRYKVTKRGQDVALRCDPISGHVSLYWYRQALGQGPEFLTYFNYEAQQDKSGLPNDRFSAERPEGSISTLTIQRTEQRDSAMYRCVSSPGELFFGEGSRLTVL.

Ten or more counts support this clonotype. The CDR3 region has the DNA TGCAGCGCGACGGCTAGCGGGGCGGAGACCCAGTACTTC. It translates to CSATASGAETQYF. The rearrangement links TRBV29-1 to TRBJ2-5; 9 nucleotides align to TRBD2. CDR1 SQVTM and CDR2 ANQGSEA come from the germline V gene. The CDR3 extends over 13 amino acids. With 7 bases clipped from V and 5 bases from J, the junction kept 8 bases outside the gene matches.

Regarding this clonotype: Since a much larger clone is just one base distant, this may be a read error. V gene TRBV18 combines with J gene TRBJ1-5, with a tentative D call TRBD1 (6 bases). CDR1 KGHSH and CDR2 LQKENI come from the germline V gene. The CDR3 sequence is 15 residues long. This CDR3 is CASLPAGQGRQPQHF. CDR3 in DNA: TGTGCCAGCTTACCAGCGGGTCAGGGGCGGCAGCCCCAGCATTTT.

This clonotype occurred a few times. The rearrangement joins TRBV6-5 to TRBJ1-1, with unresolved D. The germline V gene has CDR1 MNHEY and CDR2 SVGAGI. Trimming took 2 bases from V and 2 from J, leaving 9 bases between them. The CDR3 loop spans 14 amino acids. Here the CDR3 reads CASSYDGLNTEAFF. The CDR3, as DNA: TGTGCCAGCAGTTACGATGGTCTCAACACTGAAGCTTTCTTT.

This clonotype has ten or more counts. This sequence joins TRBV6-1 and TRBJ1-5; no reliable D call. This CDR3 comprises 13 residues. Germline V CDR1 and CDR2: MNHNS, SASEGT. V lost 2 bases and J 1 base, leaving 3 bases between the germline ends. The CDR3 loop reads CASSELSNQPQHF. The CDR3 region has the DNA TGTGCCAGCAGTGAATTGAGCAATCAGCCCCAGCATTTT.

This clonotype turned up a few times. The V call is TRBV29-1, the J call TRBJ2-1; 10 nucleotides align to TRBD1. The V gene's germline CDR1 is SQVTM and CDR2 ANQGSEA. The CDR3 totals 12 residues. V lost 4 bases and J lost 6; bases outside the gene matches: 0. This CDR3 is CSVGDRGNEQFF. In nucleotides, the CDR3 is TGCAGCGTTGGGGACAGGGGCAATGAGCAGTTCTTC.

Ten or more counts support this clonotype. The chain is built from TRBV20-1 and TRBJ2-3; perhaps D is TRBD1 or TRBD2 (5 bases each). CDR1 is DFQATT, CDR2 SNEGSKA, per germline (reference sequence). Trimming took off 0 bases at V and 0 bases at J, with 13 bases between the two ends. The CDR3 covers 16 residues. As DNA, the CDR3 is TGCAGTGCTAGAGATCCGCAGGGACGGAGCACAGATACGCAGTATTTT. It translates to CSARDPQGRSTDTQYF.

Ten or more counts support this clonotype. This chain connects TRBV28 to TRBJ2-6; TRBD1 aligns across 7 bases. The germline V gene has CDR1 MDHEN and CDR2 SYDVKM. With V trimmed by 7 bases and J by 0 bases, 9 bases remained unmatched. The CDR3 length is 17 residues. CDR3 region: CASIPQGPRSGANVLTF. CDR3 DNA sequence: TGTGCCAGCATTCCACAGGGGCCCCGCTCTGGGGCCAACGTCCTGACTTTC.

V and J are TRBV12-3 or TRBV12-4 and TRBJ1-1; D is perhaps TRBD1 (6 bases). This CDR3 spans 16 amino acids. V dropped 6 bases and J dropped 1 base, with 18 bases sitting between them. The CDR3 is CASSPRGGRKNTEAFF. Here the CDR3 DNA reads TGTGCCAGCAGCCCGCGAGGGGGGCGCAAGAACACTGAAGCTTTCTTT.

This clonotype was seen repeatedly, ten times or more. V is TRBV3-1 and J is TRBJ2-7, with 10 bases aligning to TRBD2. The CDR3 sequence is 15 residues long. Germline lookup yields CDR1 LGHDT and CDR2 YNNKEL (reference sequence). The V and J ends lost 4 bases and 7 bases, in that order; junction bases with no gene match: 10. In nucleotides, the CDR3 is TGTGCCAGCAGCCTTAACCCGGGACTAGCGTTGGAGCAGTACTTC. Its translation is CASSLNPGLALEQYF.

This clonotype showed up many times. This CDR3 is CASSYSGTGAFPQHF. The DNA of the CDR3 is TGTGCCAGCAGTTACTCAGGGACAGGGGCCTTCCCCCAGCATTTT. The chain carries TRBV6-5 and TRBJ1-5, with 10 positions matching TRBD1. The CDR3 sequence is 15 residues long. With V trimmed by 0 bases and J by 10 bases, 6 bases remained unmatched. Germline lookup yields CDR1 MNHEY and CDR2 SVGAGI.

This clonotype was seen a few times. The chain carries TRBV20-1 and TRBJ2-6; 13 bases line up with TRBD2. This CDR3 comprises 16 residues. Germline CDR1 reads DFQATT; CDR2 reads SNEGSKA (reference sequence). The V segment lost 6 bases and the J segment 0 bases; nucleotides outside the gene matches: 2. The CDR3 spells CSARTSGGSGANVLTF. CDR3 in DNA: TGCAGTGCGCGGACTAGCGGGGGCTCTGGGGCCAACGTCCTGACTTTC.

This clonotype was found many times. This chain uses TRBV20-1 with TRBJ1-2; D is possibly TRBD1 (5 bases). Germline V gives CDR1 DFQATT, CDR2 SNEGSKA (reference sequence). Between the trimmed V and J ends, which lost 3 bases and 3 bases, there was a span of 14 bases. The CDR3 has 14 amino acids. The CDR3 loop reads CSASGQGRHYGYTF. Here the CDR3 DNA reads TGCAGTGCTAGTGGGCAGGGTCGGCACTATGGCTACACCTTC.

The V gene is TRBV20-1, the J gene TRBJ2-1; 10 bases are a match to TRBD1. CDR1 and CDR2 from the germline V gene are DFQATT and SNEGSKA (reference sequence). With V trimmed by 2 bases and J by 2 bases, 6 bases remained unmatched. The CDR3 covers 16 residues. CDR3: CSARPGTGVTYNEQFF. CDR3 coding DNA: TGCAGTGCTAGACCGGGGACAGGGGTTACCTACAATGAGCAGTTCTTC.